This entry features one TCR beta chain sequence. The entry originates in a study of shared clonotypes between healthy human individuals. This CDR3 comprises 13 residues. The germline V gene encodes CDR1 MNHNS and CDR2 SASEGT. Deletions cut 0 bases from V and 9 bases from J, with 11 bases between. Assay used: immunoSEQ multiplex PCR; TCRdb lists only in-frame clones, some missing. In the table there are roughly 2.5 million clones, approximately 92% of which are singletons. V is TRBV6-1 and J is TRBJ1-1; a possible D gene is TRBD1 (5 bases). This TCR was recovered from a man aged 18 to 30 in good health. Sequences were obtained from naive CD4+ T cells sorted from blood. Regarding subset: CD45RA+ positively selected. This CDR3 reads CASSEARGRKAFF. CDR3 nucleotide sequence: TGTGCCAGCAGTGAAGCTAGGGGCAGGAAAGCTTTCTTT.